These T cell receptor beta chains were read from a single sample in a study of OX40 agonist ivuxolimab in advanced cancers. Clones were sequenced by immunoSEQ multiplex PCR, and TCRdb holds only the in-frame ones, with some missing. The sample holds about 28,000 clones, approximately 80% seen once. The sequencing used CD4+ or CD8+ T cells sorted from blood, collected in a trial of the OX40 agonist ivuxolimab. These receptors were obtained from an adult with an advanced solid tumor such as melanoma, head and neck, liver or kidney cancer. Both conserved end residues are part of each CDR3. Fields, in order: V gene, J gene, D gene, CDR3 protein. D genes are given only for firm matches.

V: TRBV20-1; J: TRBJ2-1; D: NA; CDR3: CSAAPNEQFF
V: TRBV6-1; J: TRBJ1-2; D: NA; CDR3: CASSSGGGPYGYTF
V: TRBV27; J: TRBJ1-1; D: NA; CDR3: CASSLSFQNTEAFF
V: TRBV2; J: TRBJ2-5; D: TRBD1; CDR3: CASSEALGGAFQETQYF
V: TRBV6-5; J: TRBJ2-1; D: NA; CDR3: CASGSGSYNEQFF
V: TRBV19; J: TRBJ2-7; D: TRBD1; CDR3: CASSIATGYAYEQYF
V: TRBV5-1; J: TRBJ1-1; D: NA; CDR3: CASSLRGAEAFF
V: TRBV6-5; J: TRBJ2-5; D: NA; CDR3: CASRHRNSGEETQYF
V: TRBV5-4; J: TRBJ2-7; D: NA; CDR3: CASSPSRQGREQYF
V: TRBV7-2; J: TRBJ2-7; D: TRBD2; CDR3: CASSLYPSGGVYEQYF
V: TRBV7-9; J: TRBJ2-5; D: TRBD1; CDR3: CASSLGTGVQETQYF
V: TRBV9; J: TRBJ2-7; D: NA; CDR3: CASSGGQGYEQYF
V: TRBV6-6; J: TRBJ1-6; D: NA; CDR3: CASSYSNHPDSPLHF
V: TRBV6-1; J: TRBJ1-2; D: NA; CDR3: CASSERLVKQRDNYGYTF
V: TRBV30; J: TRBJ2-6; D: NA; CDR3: CAWSPDSGAANVLTF
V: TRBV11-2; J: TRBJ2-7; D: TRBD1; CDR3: CASSHTGAGYYEQYF
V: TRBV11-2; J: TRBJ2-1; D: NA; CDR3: CASSINEQFF
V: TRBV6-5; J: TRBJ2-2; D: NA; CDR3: CASSYSTTSYGELFF
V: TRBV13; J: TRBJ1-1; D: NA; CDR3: CASSLGTVQAFF
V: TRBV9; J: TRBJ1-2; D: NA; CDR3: CASSTPPLYGYTF
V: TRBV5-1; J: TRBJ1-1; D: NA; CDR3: CASSLARPLNTEAFF
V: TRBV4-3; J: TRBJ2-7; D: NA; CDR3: CASSQGPYEQYF
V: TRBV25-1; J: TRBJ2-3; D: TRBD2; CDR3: CATQTSGGADTQYF
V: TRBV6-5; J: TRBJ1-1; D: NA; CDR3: CASSQGQLNTEAFF
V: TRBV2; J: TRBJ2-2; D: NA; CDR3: CASSTRDFGELFF
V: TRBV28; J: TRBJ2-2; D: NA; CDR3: CASSLYAGERELFF